This T cell receptor beta chain was found in a study of cytomegalovirus exposure and HLA in healthy donors. Study-level points and caveats: Previously analyzed data showed that most TCR beta V segments were productive at a frequency of about 90% or about 30%. Per a later analysis, 15,000 to 20,000 TCR beta sequences showed association with HLA alleles at 0.05 false discovery rate. As a later analysis revealed, most CMV-associated TCR beta chains appeared HLA-restricted.

The trim removed 6 bases at V and 15 bases at J, leaving 9 bases unmatched. CDR1 is SEHNR and CDR2 is FQNEAQ in the germline V gene (reference sequence). This CDR3 has 12 residues. The PCR contained 60 Vbeta and 13 Jbeta primers. The repertoire was sequenced with immunoSEQ multiplex PCR; TCRdb's copy has only in-frame clones and lacks some. This sample yields roughly 100,000 clones, of which roughly 80% are seen a single time; about 8.6% belongs to the top ten. Of note for this clone: Antigen unknown.

Sequencing was performed on PBMCs. The chain links TRBV7-9 to TRBJ2-1; 9 bases match TRBD1. The TCR was taken from a woman in her forties in good health and CMV-seropositive. The CDR3 loop reads CASSFDRGAMFF. The CDR3 DNA sequence: TGTGCCAGCAGTTTCGACAGGGGGGCAATGTTCTTC.